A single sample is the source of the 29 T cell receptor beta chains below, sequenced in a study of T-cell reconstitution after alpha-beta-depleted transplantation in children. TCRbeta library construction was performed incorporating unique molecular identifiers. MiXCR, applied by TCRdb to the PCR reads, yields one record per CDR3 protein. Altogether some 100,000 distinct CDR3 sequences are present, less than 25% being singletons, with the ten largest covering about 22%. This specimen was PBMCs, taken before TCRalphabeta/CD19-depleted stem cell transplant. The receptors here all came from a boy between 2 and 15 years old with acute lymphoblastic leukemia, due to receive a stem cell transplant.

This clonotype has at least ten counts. The CDR3 loop is CASSLEGVSTDTQYF. In DNA, the CDR3 is TGCGCCAGCAGCTTGGAGGGAGTGTCCACAGATACGCAGTATTTT. V is TRBV5-1 and J is TRBJ2-3, with TRBD2 as a possible D gene (5 bases). V lost 0 bases and J 2 bases, leaving 10 bases between the germline ends. Germline CDR1 reads SGHRS; CDR2 reads YFSETQ. The CDR3 is made up of 15 amino acids.

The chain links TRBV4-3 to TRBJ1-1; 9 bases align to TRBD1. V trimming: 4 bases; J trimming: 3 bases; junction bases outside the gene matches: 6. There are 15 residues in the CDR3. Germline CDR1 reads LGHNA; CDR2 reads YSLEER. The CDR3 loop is CASSPGTGRYTEAFF. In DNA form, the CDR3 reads TGCGCCAGCAGCCCCGGGACAGGGAGGTACACTGAAGCTTTCTTT.

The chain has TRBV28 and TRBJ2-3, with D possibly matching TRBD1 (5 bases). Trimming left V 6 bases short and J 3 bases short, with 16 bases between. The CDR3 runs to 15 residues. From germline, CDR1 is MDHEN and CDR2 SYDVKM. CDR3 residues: CASSEIRVRTDTQYF. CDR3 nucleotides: TGTGCCAGCAGCGAGATCAGGGTTCGAACAGATACGCAGTATTTT.

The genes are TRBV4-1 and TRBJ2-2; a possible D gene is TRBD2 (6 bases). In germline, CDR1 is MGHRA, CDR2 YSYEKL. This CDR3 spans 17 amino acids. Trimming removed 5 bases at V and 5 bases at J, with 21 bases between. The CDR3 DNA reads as TGCGCCAGCAGCGCCCGTAGCGGAGGGGCCATTACCGGGGAGCTGTTTTTT. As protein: CASSARSGGAITGELFF.

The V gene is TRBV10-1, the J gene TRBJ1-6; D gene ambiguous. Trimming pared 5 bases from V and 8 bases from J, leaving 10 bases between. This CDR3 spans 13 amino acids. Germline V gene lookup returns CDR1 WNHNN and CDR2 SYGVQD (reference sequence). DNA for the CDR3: TGCGCCAGCAGTCAAGAATGGGATTCACCCCTCCACTTT. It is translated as CASSQEWDSPLHF.

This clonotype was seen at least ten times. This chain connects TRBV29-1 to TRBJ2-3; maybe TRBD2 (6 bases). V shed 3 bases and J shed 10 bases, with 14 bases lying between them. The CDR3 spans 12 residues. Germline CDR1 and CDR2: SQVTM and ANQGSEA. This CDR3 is CSVEQPSVAQYF. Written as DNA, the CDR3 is TGCAGCGTTGAGCAGCCTAGCGTTGCGCAGTATTTT.

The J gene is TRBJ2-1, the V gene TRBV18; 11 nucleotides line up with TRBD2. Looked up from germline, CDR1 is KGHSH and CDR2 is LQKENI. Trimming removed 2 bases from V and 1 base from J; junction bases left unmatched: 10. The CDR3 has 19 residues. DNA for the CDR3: TGTGCCAGCTCACCATCTCCGGGACTAGCGGAGGCATCCTACAATGAGCAGTTCTTC. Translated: CASSPSPGLAEASYNEQFF.

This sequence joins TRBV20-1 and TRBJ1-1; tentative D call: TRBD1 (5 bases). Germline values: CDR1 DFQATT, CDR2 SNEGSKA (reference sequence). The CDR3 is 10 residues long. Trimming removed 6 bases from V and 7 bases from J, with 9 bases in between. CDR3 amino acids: CSAKQVEAFF. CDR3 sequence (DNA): TGCAGTGCAAAACAGGTTGAAGCTTTCTTT.

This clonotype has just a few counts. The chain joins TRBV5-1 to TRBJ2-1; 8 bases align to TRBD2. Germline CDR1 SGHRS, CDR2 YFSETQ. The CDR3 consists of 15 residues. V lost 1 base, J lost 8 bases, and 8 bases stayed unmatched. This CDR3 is CASSLTSGGAHEQFF. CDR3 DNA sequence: TGCGCCAGCAGCTTGACTAGCGGAGGGGCCCATGAGCAGTTCTTC.

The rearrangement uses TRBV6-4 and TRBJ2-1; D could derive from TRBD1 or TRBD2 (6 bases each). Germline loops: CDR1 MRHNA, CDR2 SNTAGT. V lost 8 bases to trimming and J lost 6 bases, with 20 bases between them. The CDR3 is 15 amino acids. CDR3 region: CASAPTAEGGNEQFF. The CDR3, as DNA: TGTGCCAGCGCTCCGACAGCGGAGGGGGGCAATGAGCAGTTCTTC.

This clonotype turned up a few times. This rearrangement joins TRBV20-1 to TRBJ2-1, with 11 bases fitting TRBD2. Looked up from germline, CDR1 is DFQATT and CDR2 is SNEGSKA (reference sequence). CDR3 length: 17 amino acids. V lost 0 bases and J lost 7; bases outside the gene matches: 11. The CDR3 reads CSARDSRLAGPWNEQFF. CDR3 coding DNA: TGCAGTGCTAGAGATTCGAGACTAGCGGGGCCTTGGAATGAGCAGTTCTTC.

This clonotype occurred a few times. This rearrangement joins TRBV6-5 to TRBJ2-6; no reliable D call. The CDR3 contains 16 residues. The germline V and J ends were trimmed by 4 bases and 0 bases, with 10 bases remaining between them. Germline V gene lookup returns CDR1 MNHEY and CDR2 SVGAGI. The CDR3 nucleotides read TGTGCCAGCAGTTTTCGTCTGGGCTCTGGGGCCAACGTCCTGACTTTC. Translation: CASSFRLGSGANVLTF.

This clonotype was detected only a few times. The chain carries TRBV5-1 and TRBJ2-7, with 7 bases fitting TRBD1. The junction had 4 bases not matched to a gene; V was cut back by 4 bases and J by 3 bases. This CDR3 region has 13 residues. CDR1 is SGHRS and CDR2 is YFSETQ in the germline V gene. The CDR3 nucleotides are TGCGCCAGCAGCCCGGACAGGAGCTACGAGCAGTACTTC. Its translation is CASSPDRSYEQYF.

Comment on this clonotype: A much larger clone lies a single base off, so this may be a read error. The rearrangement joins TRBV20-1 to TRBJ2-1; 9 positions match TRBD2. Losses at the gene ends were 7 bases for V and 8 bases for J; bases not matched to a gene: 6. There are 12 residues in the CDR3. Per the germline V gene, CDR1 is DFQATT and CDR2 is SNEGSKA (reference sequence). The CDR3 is CSGGLASDEQFF. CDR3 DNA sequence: TGCAGTGGAGGACTAGCGTCCGATGAGCAGTTCTTC.

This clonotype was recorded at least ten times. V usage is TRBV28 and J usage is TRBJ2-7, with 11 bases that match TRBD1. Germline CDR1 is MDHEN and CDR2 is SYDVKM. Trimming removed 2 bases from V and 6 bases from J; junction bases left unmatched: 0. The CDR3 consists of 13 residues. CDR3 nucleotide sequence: TGTGCCAGCAGTTTAGGGACAGGGGGCGAGCAGTACTTC. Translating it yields CASSLGTGGEQYF. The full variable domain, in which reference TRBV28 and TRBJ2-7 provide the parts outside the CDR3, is DVKVTQSSRYLVKRTGEKVFLECVQDMDHENMFWYRQDPGLGLRLIYFSYDVKMKEKGDIPEGYSVSREKKERFSLILESASTNQTSMYLCASSLGTGGEQYFGPGTRLTVT.

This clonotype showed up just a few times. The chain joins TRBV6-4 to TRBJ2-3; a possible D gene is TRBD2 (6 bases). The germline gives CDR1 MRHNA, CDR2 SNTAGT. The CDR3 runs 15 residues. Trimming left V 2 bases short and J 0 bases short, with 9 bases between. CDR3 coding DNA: TGTGCCAGCAGTGACGGCGCGGGGAGCACAGATACGCAGTATTTT. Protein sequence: CASSDGAGSTDTQYF.

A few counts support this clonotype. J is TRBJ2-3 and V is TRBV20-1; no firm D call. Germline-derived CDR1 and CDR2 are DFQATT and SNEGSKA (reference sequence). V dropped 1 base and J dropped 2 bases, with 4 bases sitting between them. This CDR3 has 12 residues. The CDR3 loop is CSARGITDTQYF. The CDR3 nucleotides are TGCAGTGCTAGAGGGATCACAGATACGCAGTATTTT.

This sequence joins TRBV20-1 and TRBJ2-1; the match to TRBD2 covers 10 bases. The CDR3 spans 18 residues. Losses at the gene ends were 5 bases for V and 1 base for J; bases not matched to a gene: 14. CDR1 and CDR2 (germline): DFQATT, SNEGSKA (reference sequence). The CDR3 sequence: CSAERKRSGRGSYNEQFF. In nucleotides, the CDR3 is TGCAGTGCTGAACGTAAGAGGAGCGGGAGGGGATCCTACAATGAGCAGTTCTTC.

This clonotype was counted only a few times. CDR3 residues: CSASGTGTDTQYF. CDR3 nucleotide sequence: TGCAGTGCTAGTGGTACGGGCACAGATACGCAGTATTTT. The gene calls are TRBV20-1 and TRBJ2-3; no clear D. With 3 bases removed from V and 1 base from J, the gap between germline ends came to 8 bases. CDR3 size: 13 residues. Germline CDR1 and CDR2: DFQATT and SNEGSKA (reference sequence).

This CDR3 reads CASSLEWSSYNEQFF. CDR3 DNA: TGTGCCAGCAGCTTGGAGTGGAGCTCCTACAATGAGCAGTTCTTC. V gene TRBV7-9 combines with J gene TRBJ2-1; D is unclear. V lost 3 bases, J lost 0 bases, and 9 bases lay in between. Germline lookup yields CDR1 SEHNR and CDR2 FQNEAQ (reference sequence). This CDR3 comprises 15 residues.

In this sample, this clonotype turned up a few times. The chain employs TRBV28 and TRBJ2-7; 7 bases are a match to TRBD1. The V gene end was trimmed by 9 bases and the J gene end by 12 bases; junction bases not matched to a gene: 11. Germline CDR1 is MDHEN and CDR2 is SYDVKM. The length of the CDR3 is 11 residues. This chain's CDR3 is CASGGQRRTYF. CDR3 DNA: TGTGCCAGTGGGGGACAGCGGCGCACGTACTTC.

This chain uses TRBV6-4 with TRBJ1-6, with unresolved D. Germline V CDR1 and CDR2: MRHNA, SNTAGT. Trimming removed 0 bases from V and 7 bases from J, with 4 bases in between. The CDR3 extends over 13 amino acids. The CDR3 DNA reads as TGTGCCAGCAGTGACTCCCAAAATTCACCCCTCCACTTT. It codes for CASSDSQNSPLHF.

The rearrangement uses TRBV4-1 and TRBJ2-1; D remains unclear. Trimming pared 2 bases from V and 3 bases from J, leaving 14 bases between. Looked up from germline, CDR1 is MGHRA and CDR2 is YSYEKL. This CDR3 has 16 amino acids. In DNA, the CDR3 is TGCGCCAGCAGCCAATCCGTCGGATCGGTCTACAATGAGCAGTTCTTC. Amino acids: CASSQSVGSVYNEQFF.

The CDR3 sequence: CASSGFGTSRFGELFF. In DNA, the CDR3 is TGTGCCAGCAGTGGATTTGGGACTAGCAGGTTCGGGGAGCTGTTTTTT. This chain uses TRBV2 with TRBJ2-2; 9 bases are shared with TRBD2. CDR1 is SNHLY, CDR2 FYNNEI, per germline. The junction had 10 bases not matched to a gene; V was cut back by 4 bases and J by 7 bases. The CDR3 spans 16 residues.

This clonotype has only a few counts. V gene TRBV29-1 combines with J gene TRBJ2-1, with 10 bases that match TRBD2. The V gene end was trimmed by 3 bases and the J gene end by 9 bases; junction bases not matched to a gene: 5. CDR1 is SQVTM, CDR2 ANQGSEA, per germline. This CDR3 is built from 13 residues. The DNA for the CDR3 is TGCAGCGTTGAGGTAGCGGGAGGCGGTGAGCAGTTCTTC. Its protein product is CSVEVAGGGEQFF.

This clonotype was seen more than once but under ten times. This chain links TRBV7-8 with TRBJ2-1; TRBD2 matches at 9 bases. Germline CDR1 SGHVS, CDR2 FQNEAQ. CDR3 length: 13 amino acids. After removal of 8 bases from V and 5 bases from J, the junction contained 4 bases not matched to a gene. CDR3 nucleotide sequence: TGTGCCAGCCGCGGGAGGGTTAACAATGAGCAGTTCTTC. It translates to CASRGRVNNEQFF.

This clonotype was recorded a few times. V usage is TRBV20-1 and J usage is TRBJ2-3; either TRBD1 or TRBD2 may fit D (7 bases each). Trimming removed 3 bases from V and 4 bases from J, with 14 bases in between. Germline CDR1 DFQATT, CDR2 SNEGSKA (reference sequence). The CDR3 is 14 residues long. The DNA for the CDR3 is TGCAGTGCTAGGTGGGAGGGGGCTTCAGATACGCAGTATTTT. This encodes CSARWEGASDTQYF.

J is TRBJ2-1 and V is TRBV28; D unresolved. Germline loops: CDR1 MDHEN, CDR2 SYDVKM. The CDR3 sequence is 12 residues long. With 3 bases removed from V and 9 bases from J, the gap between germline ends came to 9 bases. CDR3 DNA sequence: TGTGCCAGCAGTTTTAGTGGTTTTGAGCAGTTCTTC. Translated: CASSFSGFEQFF.

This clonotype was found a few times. Here the CDR3 reads CASSFGGRVDEQFF. CDR3 sequence (DNA): TGTGCCAGCAGCTTCGGGGGCCGAGTCGATGAGCAGTTCTTC. This rearrangement joins TRBV7-9 to TRBJ2-1; D tentatively reads TRBD1 or TRBD2 (6 bases each). From germline, CDR1 is SEHNR and CDR2 FQNEAQ (reference sequence). The V end lost 3 bases, the J end lost 8 bases, and 14 bases lay between the germline ends. The length of the CDR3 is 14 residues.